This TCR beta chain was sequenced in a study of T cells after yellow fever vaccination (dated by TCRdb to the late 2010s). General notes on the study: Libraries from fractions with low cell numbers were prepared with the SMART-Seq v4 Ultra Low Input RNA kit. Bulk TCR alpha and beta repertoires were sequenced longitudinally to track T-cell clones before and after primary and booster YFV17D yellow fever vaccination. Two healthy male donors made up the cohort, one aged 18 to 29 years and the other aged 30 to 40 years. Blood was collected at multiple timepoints before and after primary and secondary immunization, and bulk PBMC replicates and cell subsets were isolated. Study-level results and caveats: Computational filtering was needed because FACS-sorted repertoires could contain abundant contaminating clonotypes from the bulk population. Compared with the primary T-cell response, the secondary T-cell response was weaker but faster, peaking on day 5 rather than day 15. Because the study included only a couple of donors, the extent to which the findings can be generalized is limited. After the booster, most of the clones that had expanded following primary vaccination were detected again (96% of CD4 and around nine tenths of CD8), which suggests that memory was broadly maintained. A small share of clonotypes was detected in both CD4 and CD8 compartments, with the overlap likely arising from convergent recombination.

What this sample's treatment or condition label stands for: live attenuated yellow fever vaccine strain. PBMCs were isolated from peripheral blood using a standard Ficoll-Paque protocol. Dynabeads CD4 and CD8 positive selection kits were used to isolate the CD4 and CD8 T-cell fractions. TriZol was used to extract RNA from bulk PBMCs, from CD4 and CD8 fractions, and from dextramer-positive and dextramer-negative fractions. Compared with germline, V lacks 1 base and J lacks 10 bases; bases without a gene match: 9. CDR1 and CDR2 (LGHNA, YSLEER) derive from the germline V gene. The cysteine opens and the phenylalanine closes a CDR3 of 15 amino acids. Only the CDR3 DNA stays, 45 bases, in frame from base 1. Sequenced using an Illumina NovaSeq 6000. TCR cDNA was made using 5'RACE template switching, a step that added a universal primer site and unique molecular identifiers. cDNA synthesis was primed from both the TCR alpha and TCR beta constant segments. Library amplification involved two PCR steps, and the second step added sample barcodes and sequencing adapters. Sequencing of the libraries was done on either Illumina HiSeq 2500 (2x100 bp) or NovaSeq (2x150 bp). On the authors' methods: Demultiplexing of reads and collapsing into UMI consensus sequences were performed with MIGEC, and V(D)J alignment was carried out with MiXCR. Vaccine-responding clonotypes were defined with edgeR using replicate PBMC samples, requiring FDR below 0.01 and a log2 fold change above 5 up to day 15. Bulk clonotypes were assigned CD4 or CD8 identity according to which sequenced CD4 or CD8 repertoire held them at higher abundance. TCRdb trimmed the raw reads at Q25, called clones with MiXCR and kept productive beta chains. Rows merge per CDR3 protein into single entries with the most common DNA and genes. For this entry, the V and J calls and clone size follow TCRdb and not the study's own pipeline. The table for this sample lists 250,000 to 300,000 distinct CDR3 sequences; roughly 4.8% of them were counted only once. The ten largest clonotypes hold 3% to 4% of the sample.

The sample holds a few counts of this clonotype. Its antigen is unknown. No base quality information exists; no much larger clone differs at one position. The receptor was isolated from a man aged 18-30 years who received the YFV17D yellow fever vaccine. The starting material was CD4+ T cells sorted from PBMCs, obtained on the day of the yellow fever booster vaccination. The rearrangement joined TRBV4-3 to TRBJ1-5; a stretch of 8 junction bases matches TRBD1. The CDR3 in this case is CASSQGARGPGPQHF. The DNA is as follows: TGCGCCAGCAGCCAAGGCGCCAGGGGGCCCGGTCCCCAGCATTTT.